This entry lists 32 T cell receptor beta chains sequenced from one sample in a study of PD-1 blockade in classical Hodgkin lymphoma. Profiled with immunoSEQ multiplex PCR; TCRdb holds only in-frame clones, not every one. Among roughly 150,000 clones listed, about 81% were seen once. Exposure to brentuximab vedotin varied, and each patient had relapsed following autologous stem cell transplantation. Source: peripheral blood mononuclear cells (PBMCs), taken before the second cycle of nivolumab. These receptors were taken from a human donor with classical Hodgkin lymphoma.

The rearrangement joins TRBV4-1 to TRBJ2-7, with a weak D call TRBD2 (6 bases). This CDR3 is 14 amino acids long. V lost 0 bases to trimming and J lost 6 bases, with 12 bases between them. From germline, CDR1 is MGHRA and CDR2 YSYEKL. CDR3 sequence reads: CASSQDIGGSEQYF. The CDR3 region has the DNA TGCGCCAGCAGCCAAGACATCGGAGGGTCCGAGCAGTACTTC.

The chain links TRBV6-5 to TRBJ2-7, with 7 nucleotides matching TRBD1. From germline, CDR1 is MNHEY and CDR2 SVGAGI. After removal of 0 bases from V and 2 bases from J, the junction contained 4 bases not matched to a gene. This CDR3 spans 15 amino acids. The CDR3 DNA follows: TGTGCCAGCAGTTACTCGACAGGGTTGCCCTACGAGCAGTACTTC. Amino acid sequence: CASSYSTGLPYEQYF.

The CDR3 reads CASSPPDLQETQYF. The CDR3 region has the DNA TGCGCCAGCAGCCCCCCCGACCTTCAAGAGACCCAGTACTTC. The chain has TRBV5-1 and TRBJ2-5, with D unclear. The CDR3 extends over 14 amino acids. Trimming took off 4 bases at V and 2 bases at J, with 12 bases between the two ends. CDR1 and CDR2 from the germline V gene are SGHRS and YFSETQ.

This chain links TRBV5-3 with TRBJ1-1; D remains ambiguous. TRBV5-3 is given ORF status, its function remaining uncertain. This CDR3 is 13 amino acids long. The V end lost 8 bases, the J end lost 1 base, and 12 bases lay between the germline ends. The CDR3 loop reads CASSADTNTEAFF. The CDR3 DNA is TGTGCCAGCAGCGCCGACACGAACACTGAAGCTTTCTTT.

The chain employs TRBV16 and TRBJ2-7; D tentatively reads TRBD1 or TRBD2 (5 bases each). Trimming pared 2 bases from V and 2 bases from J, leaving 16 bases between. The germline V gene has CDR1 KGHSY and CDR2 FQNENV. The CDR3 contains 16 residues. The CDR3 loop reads CASSQRIGDRAYEQYF. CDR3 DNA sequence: TGTGCCAGCAGCCAACGAATCGGGGACCGAGCCTACGAGCAGTACTTC.

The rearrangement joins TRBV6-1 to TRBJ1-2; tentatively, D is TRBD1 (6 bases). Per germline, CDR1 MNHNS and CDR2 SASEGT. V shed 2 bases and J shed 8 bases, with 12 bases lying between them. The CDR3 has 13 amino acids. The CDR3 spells CASSETLDRGYTF. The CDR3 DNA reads TGTGCCAGCAGTGAAACCCTGGACAGAGGCTACACCTTC.

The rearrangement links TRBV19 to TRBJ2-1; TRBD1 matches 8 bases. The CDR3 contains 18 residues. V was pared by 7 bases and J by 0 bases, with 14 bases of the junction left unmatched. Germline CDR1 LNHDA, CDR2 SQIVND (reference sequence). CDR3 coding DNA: TGTGCCAGTAACGGAGGACAGGGAAGGTTAAGCTCCTACAATGAGCAGTTCTTC. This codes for CASNGGQGRLSSYNEQFF.

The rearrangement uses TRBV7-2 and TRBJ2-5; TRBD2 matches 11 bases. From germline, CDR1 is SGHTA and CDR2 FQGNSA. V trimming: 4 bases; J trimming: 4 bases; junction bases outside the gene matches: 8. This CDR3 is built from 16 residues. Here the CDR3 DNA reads TGTGCCAGCAGCTCCGGACTAGCGGGCACCTTAGAGACCCAGTACTTC. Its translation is CASSSGLAGTLETQYF.

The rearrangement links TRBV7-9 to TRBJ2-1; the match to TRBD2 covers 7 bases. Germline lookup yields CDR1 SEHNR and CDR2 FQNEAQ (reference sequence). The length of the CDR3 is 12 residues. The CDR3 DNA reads TGTGTGGGGGGGATAACCTACAATGAGCAGTTCTTC. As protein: CVGGITYNEQFF.

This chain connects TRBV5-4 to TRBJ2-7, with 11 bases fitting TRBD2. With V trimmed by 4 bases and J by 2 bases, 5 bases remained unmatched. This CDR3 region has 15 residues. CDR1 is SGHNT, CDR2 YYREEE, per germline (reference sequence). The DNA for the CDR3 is TGTGCCAGCAGCCAGGATAGCGGGAGGGCCTACGAGCAGTACTTC. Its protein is CASSQDSGRAYEQYF. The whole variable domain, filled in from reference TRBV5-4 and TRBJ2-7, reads ETGVTQSPTHLIKTRGQQVTLRCSSQSGHNTVSWYQQALGQGPQFIFQYYREEENGRGNFPPRFSGLQFPNYSSELNVNALELDDSALYLCASSQDSGRAYEQYFGPGTRLTVT.

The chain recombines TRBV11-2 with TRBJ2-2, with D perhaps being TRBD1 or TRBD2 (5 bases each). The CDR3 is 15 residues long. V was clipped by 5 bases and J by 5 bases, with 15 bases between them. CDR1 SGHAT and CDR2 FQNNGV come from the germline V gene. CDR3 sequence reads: CASSPGWGWTGELFF. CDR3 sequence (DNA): TGTGCCAGCAGCCCAGGGTGGGGGTGGACCGGGGAGCTGTTTTTT.

The CDR3: CASSLAEGPQKQYF. CDR3 sequence (DNA): TGTGCCAGCAGCTTAGCGGAGGGACCGCAAAAGCAGTACTTC. The chain couples TRBV7-9 to TRBJ2-7; possible D gene TRBD2, 6 bases. From germline, CDR1 is SEHNR and CDR2 FQNEAQ (reference sequence). The germline V and J ends were trimmed by 0 bases and 8 bases, with 14 bases remaining between them. This CDR3 comprises 14 residues. The full variable domain, with the rest looked up from reference TRBV7-9 and TRBJ2-7, is DTGVSQNPRHKITKRGQNVTFRCDPISEHNRLYWYRQTLGQGPEFLTYFQNEAQLEKSRLLSDRFSAERPKGSFSTLEIQRTEQGDSAMYLCASSLAEGPQKQYFGPGTRLTVT.

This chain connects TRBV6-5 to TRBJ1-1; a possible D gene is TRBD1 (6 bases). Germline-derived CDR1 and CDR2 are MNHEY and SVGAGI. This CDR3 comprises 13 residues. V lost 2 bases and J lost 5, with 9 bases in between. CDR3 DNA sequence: TGTGCCAGCAGTTACGGACAGTCGACTGAAGCTTTCTTT. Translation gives CASSYGQSTEAFF.

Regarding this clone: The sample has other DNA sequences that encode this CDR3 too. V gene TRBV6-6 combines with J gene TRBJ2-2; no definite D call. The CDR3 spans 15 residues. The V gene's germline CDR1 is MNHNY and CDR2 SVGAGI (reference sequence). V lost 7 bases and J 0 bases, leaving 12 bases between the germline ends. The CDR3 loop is CASKTDGTNTGELFF. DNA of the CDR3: TGTGCCAGCAAAACGGACGGCACGAACACCGGGGAGCTGTTTTTT.

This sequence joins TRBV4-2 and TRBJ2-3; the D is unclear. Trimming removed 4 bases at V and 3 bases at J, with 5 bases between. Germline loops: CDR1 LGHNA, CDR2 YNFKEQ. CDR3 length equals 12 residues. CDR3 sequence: CASSPTTDTQYF. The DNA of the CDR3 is TGTGCCAGCAGCCCTACGACAGATACGCAGTATTTT.

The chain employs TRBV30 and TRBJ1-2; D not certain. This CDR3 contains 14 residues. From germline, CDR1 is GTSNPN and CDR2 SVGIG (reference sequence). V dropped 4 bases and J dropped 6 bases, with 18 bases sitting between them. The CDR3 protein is CAWKTGSDENGYTF. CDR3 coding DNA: TGTGCCTGGAAGACGGGGTCGGACGAAAATGGCTACACCTTC.

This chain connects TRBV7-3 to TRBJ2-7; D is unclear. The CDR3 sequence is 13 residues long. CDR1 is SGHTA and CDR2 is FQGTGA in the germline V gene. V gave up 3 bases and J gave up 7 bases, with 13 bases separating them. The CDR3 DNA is TGTGCCAGCAGCTTGTCGGTGGTCGGGGAGCAGTACTTC. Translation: CASSLSVVGEQYF.

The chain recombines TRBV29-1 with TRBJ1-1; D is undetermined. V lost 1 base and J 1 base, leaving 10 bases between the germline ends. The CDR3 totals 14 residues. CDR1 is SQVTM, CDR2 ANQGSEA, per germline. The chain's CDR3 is CSVEVGNANTEAFF. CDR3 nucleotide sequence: TGCAGCGTTGAAGTGGGGAATGCGAACACTGAAGCTTTCTTT.

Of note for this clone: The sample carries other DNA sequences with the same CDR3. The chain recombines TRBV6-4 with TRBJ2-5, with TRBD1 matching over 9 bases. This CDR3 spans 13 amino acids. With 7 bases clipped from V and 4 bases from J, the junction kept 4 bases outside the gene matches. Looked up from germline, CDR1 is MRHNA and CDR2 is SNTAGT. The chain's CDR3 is CASTSDRGETQYF. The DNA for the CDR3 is TGTGCCAGCACCTCGGACAGGGGAGAGACCCAGTACTTC.

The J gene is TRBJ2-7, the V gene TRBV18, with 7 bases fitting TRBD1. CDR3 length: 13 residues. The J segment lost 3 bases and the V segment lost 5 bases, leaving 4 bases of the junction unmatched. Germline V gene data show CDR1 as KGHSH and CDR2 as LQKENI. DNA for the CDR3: TGTGCCAGCTCAGGCCGGGACAGCTACGAGCAGTACTTC. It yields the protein CASSGRDSYEQYF.

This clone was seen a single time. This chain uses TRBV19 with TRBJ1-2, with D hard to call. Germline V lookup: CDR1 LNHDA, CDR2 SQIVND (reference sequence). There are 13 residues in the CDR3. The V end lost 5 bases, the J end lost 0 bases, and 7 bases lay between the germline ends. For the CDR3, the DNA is TGTGCCAGTAGTGGGGATACTAACTATGGCTACACCTTC. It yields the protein CASSGDTNYGYTF.

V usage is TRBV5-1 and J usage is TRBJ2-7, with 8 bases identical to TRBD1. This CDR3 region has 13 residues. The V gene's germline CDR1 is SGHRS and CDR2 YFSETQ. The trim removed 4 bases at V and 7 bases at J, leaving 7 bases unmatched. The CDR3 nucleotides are TGCGCCAGCAGCCCGGACAGGGAAGAAGAGCAGTACTTC. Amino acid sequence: CASSPDREEEQYF.

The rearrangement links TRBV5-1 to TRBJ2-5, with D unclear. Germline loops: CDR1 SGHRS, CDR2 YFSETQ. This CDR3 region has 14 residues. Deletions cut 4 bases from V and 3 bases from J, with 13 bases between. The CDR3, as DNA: TGCGCCAGCAGCCCGCAGGTCCGCAAAGAGACCCAGTACTTC. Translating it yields CASSPQVRKETQYF.

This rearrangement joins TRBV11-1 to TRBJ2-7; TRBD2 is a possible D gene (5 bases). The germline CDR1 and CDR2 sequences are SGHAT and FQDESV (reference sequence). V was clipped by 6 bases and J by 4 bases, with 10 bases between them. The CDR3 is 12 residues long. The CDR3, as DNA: TGTGCCAGCAGTTTACTAGATTACGAGCAGTACTTC. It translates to CASSLLDYEQYF.

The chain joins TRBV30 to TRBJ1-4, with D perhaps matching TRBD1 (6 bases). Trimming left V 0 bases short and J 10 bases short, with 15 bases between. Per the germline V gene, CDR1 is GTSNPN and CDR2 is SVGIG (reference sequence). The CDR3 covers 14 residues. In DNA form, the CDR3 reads TGTGCCTGGAGTGTAGGGGGGGGCGCCGGAAAACTGTTTTTT. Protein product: CAWSVGGGAGKLFF.

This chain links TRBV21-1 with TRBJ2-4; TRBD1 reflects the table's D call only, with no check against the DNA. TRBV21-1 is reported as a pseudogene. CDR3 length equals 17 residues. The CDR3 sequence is CASSKGAQGRAKNIQYF. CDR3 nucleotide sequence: TGTGCCAGCAGCAAAGGAGCGCAGGGAAGGGCCAAAAACATTCAGTACTTC.

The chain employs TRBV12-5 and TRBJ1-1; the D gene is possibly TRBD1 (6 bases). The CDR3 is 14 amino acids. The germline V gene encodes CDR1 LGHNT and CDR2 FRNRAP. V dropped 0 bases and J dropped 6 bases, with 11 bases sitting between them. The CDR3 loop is CASGLVEQGAEAFF. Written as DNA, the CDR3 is TGTGCTAGTGGTTTGGTTGAACAGGGTGCTGAAGCTTTCTTT.

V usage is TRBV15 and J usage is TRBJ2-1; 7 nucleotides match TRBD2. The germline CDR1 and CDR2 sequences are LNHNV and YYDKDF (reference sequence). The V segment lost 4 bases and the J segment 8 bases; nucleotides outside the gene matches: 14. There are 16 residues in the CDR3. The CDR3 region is CATSKRGLGALYEQFF. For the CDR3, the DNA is TGTGCCACCAGCAAGCGAGGACTAGGGGCGTTGTATGAGCAGTTCTTC.

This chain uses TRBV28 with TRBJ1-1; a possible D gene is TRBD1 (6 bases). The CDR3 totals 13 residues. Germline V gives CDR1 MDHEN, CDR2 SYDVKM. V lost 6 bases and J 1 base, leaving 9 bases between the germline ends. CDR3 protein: CASRPGQNTEAFF. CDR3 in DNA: TGTGCCAGCAGGCCGGGACAGAACACTGAAGCTTTCTTT.

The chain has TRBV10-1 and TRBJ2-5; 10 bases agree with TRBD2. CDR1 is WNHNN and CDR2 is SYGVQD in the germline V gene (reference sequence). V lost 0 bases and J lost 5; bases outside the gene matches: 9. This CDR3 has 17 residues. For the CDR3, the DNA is TGCGCCAGCAGTGAGTCAACTATAGCGGGAGGCCGGGAGACCCAGTACTTC. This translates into CASSESTIAGGRETQYF.

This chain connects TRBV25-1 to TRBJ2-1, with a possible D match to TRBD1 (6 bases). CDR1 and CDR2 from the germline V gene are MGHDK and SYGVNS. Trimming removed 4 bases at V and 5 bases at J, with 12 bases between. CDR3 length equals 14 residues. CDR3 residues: CASSGQVTHNEQFF. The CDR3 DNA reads TGTGCCAGCAGTGGACAGGTTACTCACAATGAGCAGTTCTTC.

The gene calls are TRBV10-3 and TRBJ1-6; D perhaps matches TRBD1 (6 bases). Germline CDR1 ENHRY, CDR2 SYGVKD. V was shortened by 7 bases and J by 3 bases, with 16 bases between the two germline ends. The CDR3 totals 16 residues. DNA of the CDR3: TGTGCCATCAAAAGGGGGGGCAACATCTATAATTCACCCCTCCACTTT. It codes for CAIKRGGNIYNSPLHF.